The sequence of this T cell receptor (beta chain) was determined in a study of blood T cell repertoires in COVID-19. The CDR3 runs to 14 residues. The germline CDR1 and CDR2 sequences are SNHLY and FYNNEI. The V and J ends lost 7 bases and 0 bases respectively, with 13 bases between them. Individuals aged roughly 18 to 100 years were recruited from some 26 US areas. Grouping used clinical history reported by participants in a survey and questionnaire. Under the authors' procedure: Reference gene primers were amplified, and this amplification served to estimate nucleated cell counts. The method was immunoSEQ multiplex PCR; TCRdb's version includes in-frame clones alone and lacks a portion of them. V and J calls and clone size come straight from that table; D and trimming were deduced from the DNA. This repertoire shows some 380,000 clones, over 75% found once; its top ten account for approximately 2.1%.

This chain connects TRBV2 to TRBJ2-7; tentative D call: TRBD2 (5 bases). This receptor was taken from a woman aged 40-49 years with acute COVID-19. The sequenced sample was PBMCs or T cells enriched from blood (not recorded which). In nucleotides, the CDR3 is TGTGCCAGCACTATGGGCGGGCTCTCCTACGAGCAGTACTTC. It encodes CASTMGGLSYEQYF.